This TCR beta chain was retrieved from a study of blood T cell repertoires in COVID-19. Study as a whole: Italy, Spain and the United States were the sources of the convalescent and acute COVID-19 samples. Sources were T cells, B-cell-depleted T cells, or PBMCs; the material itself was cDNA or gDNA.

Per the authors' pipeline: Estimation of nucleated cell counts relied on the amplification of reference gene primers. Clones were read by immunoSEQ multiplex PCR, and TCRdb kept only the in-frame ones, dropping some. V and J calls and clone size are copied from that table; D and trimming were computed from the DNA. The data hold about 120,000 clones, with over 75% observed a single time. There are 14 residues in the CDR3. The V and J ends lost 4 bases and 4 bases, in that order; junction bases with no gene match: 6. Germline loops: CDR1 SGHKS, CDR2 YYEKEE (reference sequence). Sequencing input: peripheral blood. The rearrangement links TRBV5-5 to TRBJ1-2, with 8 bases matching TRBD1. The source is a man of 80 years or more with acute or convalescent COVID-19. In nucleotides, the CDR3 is TGTGCCAGCAGCATAGGACAGGGCCCCTATGGCTACACCTTC. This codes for CASSIGQGPYGYTF.